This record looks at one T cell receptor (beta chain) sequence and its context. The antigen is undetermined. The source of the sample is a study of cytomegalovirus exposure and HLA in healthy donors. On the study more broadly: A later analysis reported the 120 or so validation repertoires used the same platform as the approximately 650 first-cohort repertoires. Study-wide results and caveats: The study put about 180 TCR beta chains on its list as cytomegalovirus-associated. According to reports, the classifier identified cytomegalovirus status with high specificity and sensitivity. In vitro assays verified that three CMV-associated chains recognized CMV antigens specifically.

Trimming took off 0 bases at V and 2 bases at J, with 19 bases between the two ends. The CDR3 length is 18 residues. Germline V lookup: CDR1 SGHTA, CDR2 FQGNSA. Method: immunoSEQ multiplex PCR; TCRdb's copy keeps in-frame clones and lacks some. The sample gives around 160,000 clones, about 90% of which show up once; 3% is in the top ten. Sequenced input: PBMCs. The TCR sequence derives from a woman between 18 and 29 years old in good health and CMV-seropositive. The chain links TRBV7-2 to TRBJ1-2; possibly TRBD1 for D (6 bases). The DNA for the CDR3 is TGTGCCAGCAGCTTAGCGGTCGGTCCCGGACAGTCCAACTATGGCTACACCTTC. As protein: CASSLAVGPGQSNYGYTF.